The 8 T cell receptor beta chains listed next were all sequenced from one sample in a study of graft-versus-host responses after intestinal transplantation. Profiling relied on immunoSEQ multiplex PCR, and the TCRdb table lists in-frame clones only, not all of them. Counted here are about 15,000 clones, approximately 96% occurring once; the ten biggest clones make up around 0.7%. The sequencing used PBMCs, collected 9 days after transplant. These TCRs come from a human patient who received an intestinal transplant, so some T cells may come from the graft donor.

V gene TRBV10-2 combines with J gene TRBJ2-2; 9 nucleotides align to TRBD2. From germline, CDR1 is WSHSY and CDR2 SAAADI. The V segment lost 10 bases and the J segment 6 bases; nucleotides outside the gene matches: 3. The CDR3 totals 12 residues. The CDR3 sequence: CATLAGAGELFF. The DNA for the CDR3 is TGCGCCACCTTAGCGGGAGCCGGGGAGCTGTTTTTT.

The chain carries TRBV5-1 and TRBJ2-7, with TRBD1 as a possible D gene (5 bases). Germline V gene sequence: CDR1 SGHRS, CDR2 YFSETQ. CDR3 size: 13 residues. The V and J ends lost 2 bases and 3 bases respectively, with 9 bases between them. CDR3 nucleotides: TGCGCCAGCAGCTTAGCGACAGACTACGAGCAGTACTTC. The encoded protein is CASSLATDYEQYF.

This chain uses TRBV7-2 with TRBJ2-5; D is perhaps TRBD2 (6 bases). The CDR3 consists of 15 residues. Germline V gene lookup returns CDR1 SGHTA and CDR2 FQGNSA. V shed 1 base and J shed 5 bases, with 14 bases lying between them. CDR3 amino acids: CASSLGVSGGETQYF. The CDR3 coding sequence is TGTGCCAGCAGCTTAGGTGTTAGCGGCGGGGAGACCCAGTACTTC.

This clone is a singleton in its sample. The J gene is TRBJ2-7, the V gene TRBV9, with a weak D call TRBD1 (6 bases). Germline V gene lookup returns CDR1 SGDLS and CDR2 YYNGEE. This CDR3 has 13 residues. Trimming pared 0 bases from V and 8 bases from J, leaving 12 bases between. This chain's CDR3 is CASSVGEGGKQYF. The CDR3 DNA sequence: TGTGCCAGCAGCGTAGGGGAAGGGGGTAAGCAGTACTTC.

The V and J genes are TRBV18 and TRBJ2-3, with 8 bases that match TRBD2. V was clipped by 2 bases and J by 1 base; unmatched bases: 8. CDR1 is KGHSH, CDR2 LQKENI, per germline. CDR3 length: 17 amino acids. Written as DNA, the CDR3 is TGTGCCAGCTCACCAAGTAGCACTAGCGGACGCACAGATACGCAGTATTTT. Its translation is CASSPSSTSGRTDTQYF.

The chain employs TRBV7-6 and TRBJ2-6; 10 nucleotides line up with TRBD2. CDR3 size: 19 residues. Trimming at V came to 1 base and at J to 4 bases, leaving 10 bases not matched to a gene. CDR1 and CDR2 from the germline V gene are SGHVS and FNYEAQ. Here the CDR3 reads CASSLGPKAGGPGANVLTF. CDR3 nucleotides: TGTGCCAGCAGCTTAGGGCCCAAAGCGGGAGGGCCCGGGGCCAACGTCCTGACTTTC.

The chain carries TRBV28 and TRBJ2-7; TRBD1 or TRBD2 may be the D gene (5 bases each). Germline CDR1 reads MDHEN; CDR2 reads SYDVKM. V was clipped by 4 bases and J by 2 bases, with 15 bases between them. This CDR3 is 15 amino acids long. CDR3: CASSSSGPLAYEQYF. DNA for the CDR3: TGTGCCAGCAGTTCGTCGGGACCTTTAGCCTACGAGCAGTACTTC. The variable domain in full, completed from reference TRBV28 and TRBJ2-7, reads DVKVTQSSRYLVKRTGEKVFLECVQDMDHENMFWYRQDPGLGLRLIYFSYDVKMKEKGDIPEGYSVSREKKERFSLILESASTNQTSMYLCASSSSGPLAYEQYFGPGTRLTVT.

The chain uses TRBV5-1 and TRBJ2-3; D unclear. Germline V gene data show CDR1 as SGHRS and CDR2 as YFSETQ. This CDR3 comprises 13 residues. V lost 0 bases to trimming and J lost 3 bases, with 5 bases between them. CDR3 residues: CASSLVGTDTQYF. The CDR3 region has the DNA TGCGCCAGCAGCTTGGTGGGGACAGATACGCAGTATTTT.